These 5 T cell receptor beta chains were all obtained from the same sample, sequenced in a study of post-analysis software for immune sequencing data. Unique molecular identifiers were built into the TCR beta cDNA libraries. TCRdb re-derived calls from the PCR reads in MiXCR, one entry per CDR3 protein. The table lists fewer than 850,000 distinct CDR3 sequences, 40% to 55% of them singletons, with roughly 5% in the top ten. Points from the study as a whole: Controls had lower frequencies than patients of roughly five TRBV segments, which included TRBV5-6, TRBV5-1 and TRBV20-1.

These receptors have no identified antigens. The source material was blood. All receptors come from a girl aged 10-17 years with multiple sclerosis.

This sequence joins TRBV29-1 and TRBJ1-2; 7 nucleotides match TRBD1. After removal of 0 bases from V and 6 bases from J, the junction contained 1 base not matched to a gene. The CDR3 consists of 12 residues. CDR1 and CDR2 (germline): SQVTM, ANQGSEA. The CDR3 DNA follows: TGCAGCGTTGAAGATGGACAGGATGGCTACACCTTC. It encodes CSVEDGQDGYTF.

In its sample, this clonotype was seen a few times. The chain is built from TRBV6-6 and TRBJ2-1; TRBD1 or TRBD2 may be the D gene (5 bases each). With the DNA end fitting TRBJ2-7 better, the J assignment may be wrong. This CDR3 comprises 15 residues. From germline, CDR1 is MNHNY and CDR2 SVGAGI (reference sequence). CDR3 DNA: TGTGCCAGCAGTTACTCCGGAACTGCTGGGGGCGAGCAGTACTTC. This gives the protein CASSYSGTAGGEQYF.

Notes on this clonotype: The junction shows a germline mismatch at one end, possibly a read error. This chain links TRBV12-3 or TRBV12-4 with TRBJ2-5; possibly TRBD1 for D (5 bases). This CDR3 has 16 residues. As DNA, the CDR3 is TGCGCCAGCAGCATGACAGCTAGATCTAATCGGGAGACCCAGTACTTC. Translating gives CASSMTARSNRETQYF.

The chain uses TRBV20-1 and TRBJ2-7; TRBD2 matches 11 bases. With 3 bases clipped from V and 3 bases from J, the junction kept 7 bases outside the gene matches. The CDR3 is 15 residues long. The germline V gene has CDR1 DFQATT and CDR2 SNEGSKA (reference sequence). The CDR3 region has the DNA TGCAGTGCTAGGGTTAGCGGGAGGGTATTCTACGAGCAGTACTTC. This encodes CSARVSGRVFYEQYF.

The chain couples TRBV15 to TRBJ1-4, with no clear D. V dropped 1 base and J dropped 3 bases, with 6 bases sitting between them. CDR3 length equals 14 residues. Germline V CDR1 and CDR2: LNHNV, YYDKDF (reference sequence). The CDR3 DNA follows: TGTGCCACCAGCAGAGTCATGGCTAATGAAAAACTGTTTTTT. Residues: CATSRVMANEKLFF.